These 2 T cell receptor beta chains originate from one sample sequenced in a study of cytomegalovirus exposure and HLA in healthy donors (TCRdb year 2017). The method was the immunoSEQ multiplex PCR assay. A mixture of 60 forward primers for TCR Vbeta segments and 13 reverse primers for TCR Jbeta segments was used in the multiplex PCR. Entries here come from immuneACCESS through TCRdb and include only in-frame sequences with V and J called. Some clones fail to appear in such tables; in the studies checked, an unresolved V gene covers under half of the shortfall, and the cause of the remainder is unknown. Within this sample are roughly 250,000 clones, with 72% of them counted one time only. The ten largest clones represent around 2% of the sample. The sequencing input was PBMCs. These receptors were taken from a female donor in good health and CMV-seronegative.

The rearrangement uses TRBV18 and TRBJ2-3; D is perhaps TRBD2 (5 bases). Germline CDR1 is KGHSH and CDR2 is LQKENI. The CDR3 is made up of 16 amino acids. Trimming took off 6 bases at V and 6 bases at J, with 22 bases between the two ends. The CDR3 is CASSPSRGVAKDTQYF. Here the CDR3 DNA reads TGTGCCAGCTCCCCATCCCGGGGTGTAGCTAAGGATACGCAGTATTTT.

Only a few counts were recorded for this clone. The chain recombines TRBV6-4 with TRBJ2-1; TRBD2 is a possible D gene (6 bases). The CDR3 has 14 amino acids. The germline V gene has CDR1 MRHNA and CDR2 SNTAGT. The ends were cut back, 7 bases at V and 3 bases at J, with 13 bases in the middle. DNA of the CDR3: TGTGCCAGCATTAGACTAGTAGTCTACAATGAGCAGTTCTTC. Amino acid sequence: CASIRLVVYNEQFF.